This section outlines one TCR beta chain sequence together with its context. The data originate from a study of blood T cell repertoires in COVID-19. The CDR3 loop spans 14 amino acids. CDR1 and CDR2 from the germline V gene are MNHEY and SVGAGI. V shed 2 bases and J 6 bases; nucleotides not matched to a gene: 6. The authors' processing: Reference gene primer amplification gave nucleated cell count estimates. Method: immunoSEQ multiplex PCR; TCRdb's copy keeps in-frame clones and lacks some. That table gives V, J and clone size, and the DNA gave D and trimming. The data show around 130,000 clones, roughly four fifths seen once.

The sequence was obtained from a human donor in a cohort sampled during active COVID-19. Source material: peripheral blood. J is TRBJ1-1 and V is TRBV6-5, with 7 bases that match TRBD1. DNA of the CDR3: TGTGCCAGCAGTTACACGACAGGGAGATCTGAAGCTTTCTTT. Translated, it gives CASSYTTGRSEAFF.